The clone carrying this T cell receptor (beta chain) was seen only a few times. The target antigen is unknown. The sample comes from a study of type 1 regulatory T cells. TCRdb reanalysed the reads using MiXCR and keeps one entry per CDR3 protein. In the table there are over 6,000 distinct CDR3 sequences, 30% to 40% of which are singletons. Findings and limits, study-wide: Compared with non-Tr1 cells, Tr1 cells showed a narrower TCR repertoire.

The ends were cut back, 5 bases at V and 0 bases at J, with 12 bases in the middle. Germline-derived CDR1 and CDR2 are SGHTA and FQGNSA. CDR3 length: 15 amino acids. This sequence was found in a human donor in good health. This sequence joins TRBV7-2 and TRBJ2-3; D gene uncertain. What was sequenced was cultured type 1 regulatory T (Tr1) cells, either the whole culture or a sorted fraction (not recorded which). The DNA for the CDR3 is TGTGCCAGCAGCCCCGAGACACTGAGCACAGATACGCAGTATTTT. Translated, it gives CASSPETLSTDTQYF.